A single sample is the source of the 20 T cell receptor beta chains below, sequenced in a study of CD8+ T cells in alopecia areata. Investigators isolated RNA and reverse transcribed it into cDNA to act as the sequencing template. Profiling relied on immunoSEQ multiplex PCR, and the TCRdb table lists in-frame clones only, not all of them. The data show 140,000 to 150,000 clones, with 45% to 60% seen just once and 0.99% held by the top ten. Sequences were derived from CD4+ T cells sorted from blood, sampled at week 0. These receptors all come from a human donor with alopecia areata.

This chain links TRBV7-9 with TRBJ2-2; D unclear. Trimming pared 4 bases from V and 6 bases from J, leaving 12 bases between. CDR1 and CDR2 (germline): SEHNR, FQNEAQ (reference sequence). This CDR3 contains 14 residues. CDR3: CASSSQNGAGELFF. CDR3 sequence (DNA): TGTGCCAGCAGCTCACAAAATGGGGCCGGGGAGCTGTTTTTT.

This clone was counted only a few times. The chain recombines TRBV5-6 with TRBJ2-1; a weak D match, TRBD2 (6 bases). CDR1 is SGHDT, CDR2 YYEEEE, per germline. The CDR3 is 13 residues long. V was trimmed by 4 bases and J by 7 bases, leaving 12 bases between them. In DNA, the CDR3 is TGTGCCAGCAGCCCGGGACTGAAAAATGAGCAGTTCTTC. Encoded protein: CASSPGLKNEQFF.

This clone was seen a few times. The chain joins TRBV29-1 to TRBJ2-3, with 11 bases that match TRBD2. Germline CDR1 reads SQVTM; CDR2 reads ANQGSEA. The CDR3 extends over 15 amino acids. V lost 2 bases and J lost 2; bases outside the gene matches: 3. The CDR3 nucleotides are TGCAGCGTTGAATCTAGCGGGAGGACCACAGATACGCAGTATTTT. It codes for CSVESSGRTTDTQYF.

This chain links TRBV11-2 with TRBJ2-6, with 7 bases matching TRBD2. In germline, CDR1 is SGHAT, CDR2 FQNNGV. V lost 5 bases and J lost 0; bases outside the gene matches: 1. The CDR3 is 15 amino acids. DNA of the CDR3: TGTGCCAGCAGCCGGGAGGTCTCTGGGGCCAACGTCCTGACTTTC. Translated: CASSREVSGANVLTF.

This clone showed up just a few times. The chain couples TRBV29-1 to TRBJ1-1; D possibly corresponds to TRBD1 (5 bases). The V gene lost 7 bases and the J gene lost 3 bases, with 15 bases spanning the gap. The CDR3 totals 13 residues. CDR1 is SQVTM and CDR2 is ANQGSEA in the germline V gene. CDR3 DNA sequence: TGCAGCGCTCCCGGGGCTAGTCACACTGAAGCTTTCTTT. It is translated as CSAPGASHTEAFF.

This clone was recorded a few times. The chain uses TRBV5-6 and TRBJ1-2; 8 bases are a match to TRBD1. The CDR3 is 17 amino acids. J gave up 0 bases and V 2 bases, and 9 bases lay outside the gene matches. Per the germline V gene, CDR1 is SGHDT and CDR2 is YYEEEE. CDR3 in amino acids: CASSFRTGPLSNYGYTF. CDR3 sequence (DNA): TGTGCCAGCAGCTTTCGGACAGGGCCTCTTTCTAACTATGGCTACACCTTC.

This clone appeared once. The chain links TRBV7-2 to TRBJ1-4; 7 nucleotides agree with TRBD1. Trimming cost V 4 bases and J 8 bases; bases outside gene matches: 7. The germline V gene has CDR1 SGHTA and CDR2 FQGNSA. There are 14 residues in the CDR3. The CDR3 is CASSSGQILEKLFF. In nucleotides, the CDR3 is TGTGCCAGCAGCTCGGGACAGATTCTAGAAAAACTGTTTTTT.

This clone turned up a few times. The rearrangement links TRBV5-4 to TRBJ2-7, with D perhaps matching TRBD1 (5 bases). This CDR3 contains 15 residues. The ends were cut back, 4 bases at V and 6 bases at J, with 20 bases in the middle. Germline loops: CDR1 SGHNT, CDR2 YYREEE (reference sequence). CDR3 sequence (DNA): TGTGCCAGCAGCCAGAAGGTAGGGCAGGGTCCCGAGCAGTACTTC. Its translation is CASSQKVGQGPEQYF.

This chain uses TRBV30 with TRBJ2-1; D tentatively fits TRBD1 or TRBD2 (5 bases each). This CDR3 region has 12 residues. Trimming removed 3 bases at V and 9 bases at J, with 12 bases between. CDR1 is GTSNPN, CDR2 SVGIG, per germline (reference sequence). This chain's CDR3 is CAWRGDKGEQFF. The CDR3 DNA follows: TGTGCCTGGAGGGGGGATAAGGGTGAGCAGTTCTTC.

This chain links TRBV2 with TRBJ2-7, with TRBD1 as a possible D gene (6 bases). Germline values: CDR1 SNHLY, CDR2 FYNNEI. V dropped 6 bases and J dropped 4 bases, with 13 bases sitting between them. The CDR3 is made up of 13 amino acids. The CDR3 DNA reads TGTGCCAGCAGGAGCGGACAGACTTACGAGCAGTACTTC. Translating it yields CASRSGQTYEQYF.

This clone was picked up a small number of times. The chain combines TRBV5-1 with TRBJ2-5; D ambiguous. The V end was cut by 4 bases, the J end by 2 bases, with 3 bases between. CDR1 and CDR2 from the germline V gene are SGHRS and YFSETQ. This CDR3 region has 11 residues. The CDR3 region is CASSQQETQYF. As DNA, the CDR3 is TGCGCCAGCAGCCAGCAAGAGACCCAGTACTTC.

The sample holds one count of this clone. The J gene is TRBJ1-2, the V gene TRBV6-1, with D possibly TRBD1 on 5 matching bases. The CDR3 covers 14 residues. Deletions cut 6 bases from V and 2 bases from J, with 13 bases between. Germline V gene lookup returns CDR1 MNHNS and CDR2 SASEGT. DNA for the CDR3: TGTGCCAGCAGCGACCCGGGACGGAACTATGGCTACACCTTC. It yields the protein CASSDPGRNYGYTF.

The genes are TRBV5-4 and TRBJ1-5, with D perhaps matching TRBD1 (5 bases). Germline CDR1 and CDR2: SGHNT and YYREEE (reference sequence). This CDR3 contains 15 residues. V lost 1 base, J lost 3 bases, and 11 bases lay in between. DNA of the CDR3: TGTGCCAGCAGCTTGCTCGGACATGACAATCAGCCCCAGCATTTT. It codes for CASSLLGHDNQPQHF.

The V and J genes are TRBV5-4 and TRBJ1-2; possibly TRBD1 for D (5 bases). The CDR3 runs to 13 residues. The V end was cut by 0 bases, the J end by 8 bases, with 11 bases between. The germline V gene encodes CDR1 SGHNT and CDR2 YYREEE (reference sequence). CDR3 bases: TGTGCCAGCAGCTTGGCGAGGGGAGGCGGCTACACCTTC. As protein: CASSLARGGGYTF.

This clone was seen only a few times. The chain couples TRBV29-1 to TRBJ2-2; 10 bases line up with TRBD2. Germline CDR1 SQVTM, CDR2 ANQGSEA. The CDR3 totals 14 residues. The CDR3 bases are TGCGCCCGGACTAGCGGAGAGAACACCGGGGAGCTGTTTTTT. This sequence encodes CARTSGENTGELFF.

CDR3: CASSLRAGGPGNEQFF. CDR3 DNA sequence: TGTGCCAGCAGCTTGCGGGCGGGAGGGCCGGGGAATGAGCAGTTCTTC. The chain employs TRBV5-4 and TRBJ2-1; 9 positions match TRBD2. Germline CDR1 SGHNT, CDR2 YYREEE (reference sequence). Trimming cost V 1 base and J 7 bases; bases outside gene matches: 9. This CDR3 has 16 residues.

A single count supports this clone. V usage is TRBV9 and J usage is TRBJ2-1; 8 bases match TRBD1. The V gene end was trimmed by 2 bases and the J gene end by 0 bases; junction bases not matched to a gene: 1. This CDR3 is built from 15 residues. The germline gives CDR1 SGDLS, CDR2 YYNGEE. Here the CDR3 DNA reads TGTGCCAGCAGCGTTGGACAGGGCTCCTACAATGAGCAGTTCTTC. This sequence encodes CASSVGQGSYNEQFF. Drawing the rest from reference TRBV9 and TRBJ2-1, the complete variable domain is DSGVTQTPKHLITATGQRVTLRCSPRSGDLSVYWYQQSLDQGLQFLIQYYNGEERAKGNILERFSAQQFPDLHSELNLSSLELGDSALYFCASSVGQGSYNEQFFGPGTRLTVL.

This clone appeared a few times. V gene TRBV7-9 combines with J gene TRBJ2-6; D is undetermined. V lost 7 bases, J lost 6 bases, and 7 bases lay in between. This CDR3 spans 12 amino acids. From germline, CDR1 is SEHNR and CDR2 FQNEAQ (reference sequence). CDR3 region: CASTNLANVLTF. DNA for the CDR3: TGTGCCAGCACCAACTTGGCCAACGTCCTGACTTTC.

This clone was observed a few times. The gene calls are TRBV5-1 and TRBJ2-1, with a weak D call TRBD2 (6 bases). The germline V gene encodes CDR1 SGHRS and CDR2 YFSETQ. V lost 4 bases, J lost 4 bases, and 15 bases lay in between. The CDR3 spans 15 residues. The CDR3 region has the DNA TGCGCCAGCAGCCCCTCCGGCGGGATTTACAATGAGCAGTTCTTC. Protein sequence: CASSPSGGIYNEQFF.

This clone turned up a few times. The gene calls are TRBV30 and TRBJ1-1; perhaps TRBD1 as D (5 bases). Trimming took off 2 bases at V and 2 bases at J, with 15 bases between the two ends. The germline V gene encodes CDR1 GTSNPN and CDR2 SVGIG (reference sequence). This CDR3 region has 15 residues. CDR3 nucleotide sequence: TGTGCCTGGAGTCCTCTGGGACTACGAAACACTGAAGCTTTCTTT. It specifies CAWSPLGLRNTEAFF.